A single sample is the source of the 4 T cell receptor beta chains below, sequenced in a study of post-analysis software for immune sequencing data. Included in the TCR beta cDNA libraries were unique molecular identifiers. TCRdb reprocessed the PCR reads via MiXCR and lists one record per CDR3 protein. The sample contains around 150,000 distinct CDR3 sequences, about 34% of which appear only once. Sequences were derived from blood, sampled after autologous hematopoietic stem cell transplantation. Source of these receptors: a girl aged 10-17 years with multiple sclerosis.

This clonotype was counted between two and nine times. The chain recombines TRBV20-1 with TRBJ2-7, with a weak D call TRBD1 (5 bases). The CDR3 covers 14 residues. The germline V and J ends were trimmed by 0 bases and 3 bases, with 12 bases remaining between them. Per germline, CDR1 DFQATT and CDR2 SNEGSKA (reference sequence). CDR3 loop: CSARDGQGGYEQYF. CDR3 nucleotide sequence: TGCAGTGCTAGAGATGGCCAGGGCGGCTACGAGCAGTACTTC.

This clonotype was detected ten times or more. The gene calls are TRBV20-1 and TRBJ2-7; possibly TRBD2 for D (6 bases). The CDR3 runs 14 residues. CDR1 is DFQATT and CDR2 is SNEGSKA in the germline V gene (reference sequence). Trimming cost V 0 bases and J 1 base, with 10 bases left between them. The DNA for the CDR3 is TGCAGTGCTAGAGATCTAGCGAATTCCTACGAGCAGTACTTC. This codes for CSARDLANSYEQYF.

This clonotype was detected only a few times. J is TRBJ1-2 and V is TRBV28; D is possibly TRBD1 (5 bases). This CDR3 has 12 residues. Trimming removed 5 bases at V and 5 bases at J, with 9 bases between. Germline CDR1 and CDR2: MDHEN and SYDVKM. Written as DNA, the CDR3 is TGTGCCAGCAGTCCCGGACATTATGGCTACACCTTC. Its translation: CASSPGHYGYTF.

V usage is TRBV7-2 and J usage is TRBJ2-5; the match to TRBD2 covers 7 bases. There are 17 residues in the CDR3. V shed 5 bases, J shed 5 bases, and the junction held 17 bases outside the gene matches. Germline CDR1 SGHTA, CDR2 FQGNSA. The DNA of the CDR3 is TGTGCCAGCAGCCCCTGGGGGGACGGGGGGTTTGGGGAGACCCAGTACTTC. As protein: CASSPWGDGGFGETQYF. Full variable domain (outside the CDR3, taken from reference TRBV7-2 and TRBJ2-5): GAGVSQSPSNKVTEKGKDVELRCDPISGHTALYWYRQSLGQGLEFLIYFQGNSAPDKSGLPSDRFSAERTGGSVSTLTIQRTQQEDSAVYLCASSPWGDGGFGETQYFGPGTRLLVL.